A selection of T cell receptor beta chains follows, all from one sample in a study of PD-1 blockade in classical Hodgkin lymphoma. Profiled with immunoSEQ multiplex PCR; TCRdb holds only in-frame clones, not every one. The table lists approximately 58,000 clones, about 91% of them singletons, with over 9.5% in the top ten. The specimen was peripheral blood mononuclear cells (PBMCs), collected before the second cycle of nivolumab. These receptors came from a human donor with classical Hodgkin lymphoma. Both conserved end residues are part of each CDR3. Each record gives: clone size, J gene, V gene, D gene, CDR3 DNA, CDR3 protein. The D gene is left open where the match is weak. Clone size is not always given. Where it is, it says once, few, many or a class for expanded clones.

>few|TRBJ2-1|TRBV7-9|-
TGTGCCAGCAGCTCAAAAACCAACCCCCCCTACAATGAGCAGTTCTTC
CASSSKTNPPYNEQFF
>-|TRBJ2-7|TRBV27|-
TGTGCCAGCAGTTTTGGGCCCCTCTACGAGCAGTACTTC
CASSFGPLYEQYF
>-|TRBJ1-1|TRBV6-6|-
TGTGCCAGCAGTTACCGAGAGGGCAGGAACACTGAAGCTTTCTTT
CASSYREGRNTEAFF
>-|TRBJ2-6|TRBV7-6|-
TGTGCCAGCACTCCCGGGGCAGGGACCAACGTCCTGACTTTC
CASTPGAGTNVLTF
>-|TRBJ1-3|TRBV6-5|-
TGTGCCAGCAGTTACGACGCGGATCTCTCTGGAAACACCATATATTTT
CASSYDADLSGNTIYF
>-|TRBJ1-1|TRBV19|-
TGTGCCAGTACTTGGCAGCCTAACACTGAAGCTTTCTTT
CASTWQPNTEAFF
>-|TRBJ2-2|TRBV7-7|TRBD2
TGTGCCAGCAGCCTCTCTAGCGGGAGGGCCAGCGGGGAGCTGTTTTTT
CASSLSSGRASGELFF
>medium-sized|TRBJ2-2|TRBV29-1|-
TGCAGCGTGCCGGTGGACACCGGGGAGCTGTTTTTT
CSVPVDTGELFF
>-|TRBJ1-5|TRBV6-1|-
TGTGCCAGCAGTGAAGGCAGGGCGAACAATCAGCCCCAGCATTTT
CASSEGRANNQPQHF
>-|TRBJ2-2|TRBV30|-
TGTGCCTGGAGTGTAACGGGTACCGGGGAGCTGTTTTTT
CAWSVTGTGELFF
>-|TRBJ1-5|TRBV27|-
TGTGCCAGCAGCACAAGGGGCGCGGGGGACAATCAGCCCCAGCATTTT
CASSTRGAGDNQPQHF
>-|TRBJ2-2|TRBV7-6|TRBD2
TGTGCCAGCAGCCCAACTAGCGGGGGGGCGACCGGGGAGCTGTTTTTT
CASSPTSGGATGELFF
>-|TRBJ1-4|TRBV6-1|-
TGTGCCAGCAGTGAAGGAAACAGCGCCCCTGAAAAACTGTTTTTT
CASSEGNSAPEKLFF
>-|TRBJ1-6|TRBV28|-
TGTGCCAGCAGGCTGGCGGGACCCCTTTATTCACCCCTCCACTTT
CASRLAGPLYSPLHF
>-|TRBJ1-3|TRBV6-5|-
TGTGCCAGCAGTACGTCAGTGGGGAACACCATATATTTT
CASSTSVGNTIYF
>-|TRBJ2-5|TRBV10-3|TRBD2
TGTGCCGTGTCCGGTCTCTCGGGGGGAGAGACCCAGTACTTC
CAVSGLSGGETQYF
>-|TRBJ2-5|TRBV10-3|TRBD1
TGTGCCAGCAGGGCGAATCCGGGACAGGGGTTAGAGACCCAGTACTTC
CASRANPGQGLETQYF
>once|TRBJ1-2|TRBV2|TRBD1
TGTGCCAGCGCAGGGGGTGGTGGCTACACCTTC
CASAGGGGYTF
>-|TRBJ2-1|TRBV6-5|TRBD1
TGTGCCAGCAGTTACAGACAGGGGAGGAAGCAGTTCTTC
CASSYRQGRKQFF
>once|TRBJ2-5|TRBV5-1|-
TGCGCCAGCAGCTTGGGACAAGAGACCCAGTACTTC
CASSLGQETQYF
>-|TRBJ1-1|TRBV7-9|-
TGTGCCAGCAGCTTAGTATCTGGGGGCGGTGAAGCTTTCTTT
CASSLVSGGGEAFF
>-|TRBJ2-7|TRBV19|-
TGTGCCAGTAGTCAGGCCCTCCAGTCATCCTACGAGCAGTACTTC
CASSQALQSSYEQYF
>-|TRBJ1-1|TRBV6-4|-
TGTGCCAGCAGTGACTCAGCACGGGGAAGCACTGAAGCTTTCTTT
CASSDSARGSTEAFF
>once|TRBJ2-6|TRBV5-5|-
TGTGCCAGTTCTCCGAGCGCCTCTGGGGCCAACGTCCTGACTTTC
CASSPSASGANVLTF
>-|TRBJ2-5|TRBV5-1|-
TGCGCCAGCAGCTCAGGTACAAAGGAAGAGACCCAGTACTTC
CASSSGTKEETQYF
>-|TRBJ1-1|TRBV5-1|-
TGCGCCAGCAGCCTTGGAGGTGGGGGGAGCACTGAAGCTTTCTTT
CASSLGGGGSTEAFF
>-|TRBJ2-7|TRBV18|-
TGTGCCAGCTCACCGGCACTCCCCTACGAGCAGTACTTC
CASSPALPYEQYF
>-|TRBJ1-1|TRBV5-1|-
TGCGCCAGCAGCTTGGCTCAGGGAGGAACTGAAGCTTTCTTT
CASSLAQGGTEAFF
>-|TRBJ1-2|TRBV7-6|-
TGTGCCAGCAGCAACGACGGTTCCTCTGGCTACACCTTC
CASSNDGSSGYTF
>-|TRBJ2-7|TRBV13|TRBD2
TGTGCCAGCAGACGACTAGCGGGGGTCTACGAGCAGTACTTC
CASRRLAGVYEQYF
>-|TRBJ2-7|TRBV11-1|TRBD1
TGTGCCAGCAGCTTAGGACGGACAGGGGGCGGGTACGAGCAGTACTTC
CASSLGRTGGGYEQYF